The sequence of this TCR beta chain was determined in a study of cytomegalovirus exposure and HLA in healthy donors. This CDR3 is 15 amino acids long. Germline loops: CDR1 LNHDA, CDR2 SQIVND (reference sequence). After removal of 7 bases from V and 2 bases from J, the junction contained 7 bases not matched to a gene. The primer mix had 60 Vbeta and 13 Jbeta primers. Sequencing used immunoSEQ multiplex PCR; TCRdb keeps in-frame clones, though not all of them. The sample records around 89,000 clones, over 60% being singletons. The TCR comes from a man aged 40-55 years in good health and CMV-seronegative. The J gene is TRBJ1-1, the V gene TRBV19; 10 nucleotides align to TRBD1. Sequenced: PBMCs. Here the CDR3 DNA reads TGTGCCAGTATTTCCCGGGACAGGGGAAACACTGAAGCTTTCTTT. Translation: CASISRDRGNTEAFF.